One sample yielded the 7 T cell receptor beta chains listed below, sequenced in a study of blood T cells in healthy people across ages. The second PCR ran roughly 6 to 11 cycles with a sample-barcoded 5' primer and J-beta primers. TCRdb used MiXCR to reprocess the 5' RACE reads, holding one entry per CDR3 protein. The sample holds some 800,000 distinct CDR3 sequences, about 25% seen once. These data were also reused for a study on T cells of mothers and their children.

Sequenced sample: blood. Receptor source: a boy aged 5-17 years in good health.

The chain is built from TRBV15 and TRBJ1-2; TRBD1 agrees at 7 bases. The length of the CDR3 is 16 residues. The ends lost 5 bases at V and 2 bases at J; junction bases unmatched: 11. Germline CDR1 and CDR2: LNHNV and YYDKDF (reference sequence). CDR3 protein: CATSRRGTGENYGYTF. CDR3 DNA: TGTGCCACCAGCCGACGTGGCACAGGGGAGAACTATGGCTACACCTTC.

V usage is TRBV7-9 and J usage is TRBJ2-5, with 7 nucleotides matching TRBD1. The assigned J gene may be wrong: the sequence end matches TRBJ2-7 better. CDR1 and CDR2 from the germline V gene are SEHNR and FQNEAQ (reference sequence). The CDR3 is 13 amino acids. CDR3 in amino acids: CASSQGQQYEQYF. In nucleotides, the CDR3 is TGTGCCAGCAGCCAGGGACAGCAGTACGAGCAGTACTTC.

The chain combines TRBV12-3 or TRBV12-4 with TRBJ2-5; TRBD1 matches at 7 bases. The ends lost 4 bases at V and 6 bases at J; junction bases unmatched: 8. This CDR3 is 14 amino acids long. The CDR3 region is CASSSLGGRKTQYF. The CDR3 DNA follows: TGTGCCAGCAGTTCGCTAGGGGGCAGGAAGACCCAGTACTTC.

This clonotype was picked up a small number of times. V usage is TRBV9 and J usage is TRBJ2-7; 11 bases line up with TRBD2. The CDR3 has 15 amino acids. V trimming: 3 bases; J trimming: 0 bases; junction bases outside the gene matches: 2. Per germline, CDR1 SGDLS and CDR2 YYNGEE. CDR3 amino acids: CASSASGGSSYEQYF. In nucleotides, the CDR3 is TGTGCCAGCAGCGCTAGCGGGGGGAGCTCCTACGAGCAGTACTTC.

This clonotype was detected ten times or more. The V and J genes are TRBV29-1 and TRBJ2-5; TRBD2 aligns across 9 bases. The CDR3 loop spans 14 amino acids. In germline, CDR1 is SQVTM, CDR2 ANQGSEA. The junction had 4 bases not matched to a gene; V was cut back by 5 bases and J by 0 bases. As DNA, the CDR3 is TGCAGCGTTCACAGCGGGAGGTACCAAGAGACCCAGTACTTC. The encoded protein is CSVHSGRYQETQYF. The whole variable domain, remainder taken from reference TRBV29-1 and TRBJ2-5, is SAVISQKPSRDICQRGTSLTIQCQVDSQVTMMFWYRQQPGQSLTLIATANQGSEATYESGFVIDKFPISRPNLTFSTLTVSNMSPEDSSIYLCSVHSGRYQETQYFGPGTRLLVL.

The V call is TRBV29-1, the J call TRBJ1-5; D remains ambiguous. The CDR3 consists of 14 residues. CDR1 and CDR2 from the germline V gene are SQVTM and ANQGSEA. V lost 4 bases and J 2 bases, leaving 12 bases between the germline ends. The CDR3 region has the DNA TGCAGCGTTGGGTCGACCTGTGGCAATCAGCCCCAGCATTTT. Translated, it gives CSVGSTCGNQPQHF.

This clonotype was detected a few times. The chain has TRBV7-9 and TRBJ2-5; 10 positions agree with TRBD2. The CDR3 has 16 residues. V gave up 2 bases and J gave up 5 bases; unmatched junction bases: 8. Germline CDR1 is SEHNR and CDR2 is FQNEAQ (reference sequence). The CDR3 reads CASSLRLAGVPETQYF. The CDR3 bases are TGTGCCAGCAGCTTACGTCTAGCGGGAGTTCCGGAGACCCAGTACTTC. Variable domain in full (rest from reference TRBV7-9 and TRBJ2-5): DTGVSQNPRHKITKRGQNVTFRCDPISEHNRLYWYRQTLGQGPEFLTYFQNEAQLEKSRLLSDRFSAERPKGSFSTLEIQRTEQGDSAMYLCASSLRLAGVPETQYFGPGTRLLVL.